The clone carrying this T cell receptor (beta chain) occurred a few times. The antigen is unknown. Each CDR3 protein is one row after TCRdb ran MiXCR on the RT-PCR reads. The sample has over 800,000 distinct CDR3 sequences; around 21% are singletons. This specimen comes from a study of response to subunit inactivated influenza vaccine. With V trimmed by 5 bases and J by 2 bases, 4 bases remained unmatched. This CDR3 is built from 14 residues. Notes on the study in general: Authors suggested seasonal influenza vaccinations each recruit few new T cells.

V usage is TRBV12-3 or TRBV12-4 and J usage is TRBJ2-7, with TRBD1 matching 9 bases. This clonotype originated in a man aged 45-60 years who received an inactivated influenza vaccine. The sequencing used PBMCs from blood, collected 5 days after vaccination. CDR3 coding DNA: TGTGCCAGCAGTGACCGGGACAGGGCCTACGAGCAGTACTTC. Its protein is CASSDRDRAYEQYF.